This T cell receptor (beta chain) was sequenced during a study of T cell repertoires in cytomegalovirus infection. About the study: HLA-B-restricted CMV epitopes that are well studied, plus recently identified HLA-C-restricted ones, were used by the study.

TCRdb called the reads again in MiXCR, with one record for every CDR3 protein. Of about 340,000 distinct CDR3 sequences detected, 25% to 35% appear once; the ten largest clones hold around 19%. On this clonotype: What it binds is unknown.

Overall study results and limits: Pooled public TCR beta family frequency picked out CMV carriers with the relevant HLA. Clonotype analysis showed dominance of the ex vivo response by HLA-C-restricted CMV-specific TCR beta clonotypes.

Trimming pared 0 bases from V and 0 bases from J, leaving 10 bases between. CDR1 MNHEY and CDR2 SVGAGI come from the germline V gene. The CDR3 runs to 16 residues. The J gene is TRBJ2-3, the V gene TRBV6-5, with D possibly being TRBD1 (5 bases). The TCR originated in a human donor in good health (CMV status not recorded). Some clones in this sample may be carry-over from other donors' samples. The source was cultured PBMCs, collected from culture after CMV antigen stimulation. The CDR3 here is CASSYSRQSSTDTQYF. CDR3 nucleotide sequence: TGTGCCAGCAGTTACTCAAGACAGTCTAGCACAGATACGCAGTATTTT.